This is a list of T cell receptor beta chains from one sample in a study of T cells in Graves' hyperthyroidism and ophthalmopathy. One entry per CDR3 protein results from TCRdb running MiXCR on the multiplex PCR reads. The repertoire consists of 330,000 or so distinct CDR3 sequences, with around 18% occurring once and the leading ten covering 15% to 18%. Sequencing used blood. These receptors originate from a woman aged 35 to 49 with Graves' ophthalmopathy. The CDR3 runs from the conserved cysteine through the conserved F or W. The order of the fields is clone size, J gene, D gene, V gene, CDR3 DNA, CDR3 protein. D genes are given only for firm matches. Size is omitted from some rows. Given values are once, few, many or a class for expanded clones.

>many|TRBJ1-1|-|TRBV11-2
TGTGCCAGCAGCTTGGGATCAACGACTTATGGTGAAGCTTTCTTT
CASSLGSTTYGEAFF
>many|TRBJ2-5|TRBD1|TRBV28
TGTGCCAGCAGTTCAGACAGGGGACAAGAGACCCAGTACTTC
CASSSDRGQETQYF
>many|TRBJ1-6|-|TRBV30
TGTGCCTGGAAGGTTGGAACAGCTAATTCACCCCTCCACTTT
CAWKVGTANSPLHF
>many|TRBJ1-1|-|TRBV4-3
TGCGCCAGCAGCCAAGATTTAGCGAGAAACACTGAAGCTTTCTTT
CASSQDLARNTEAFF
>many|TRBJ1-2|-|TRBV5-1
TGCGCCAGCAGCTCAGGACAGAACTATGGCTACACCTTC
CASSSGQNYGYTF
>many|TRBJ2-7|-|TRBV11-2
TGTGCCAGCAGCTTAGCGGTAACCTACGAGCAGTACTTC
CASSLAVTYEQYF
>many|TRBJ1-6|TRBD1|TRBV4-3
TGCGCCAGCAGCCCAGGGACAGGGAATTGGAATTCACCCCTCCACTTT
CASSPGTGNWNSPLHF
>many|TRBJ1-5|-|TRBV19
TGTGCCAGTACCTCCGTAAGGGGATTAAGCGTGGGGCCCCAGCATTTT
CASTSVRGLSVGPQHF
>many|TRBJ2-1|-|TRBV6-1
TGTGCCAGCAGTGAAACAGGAGGTGGGTTCAATGAGCAGTTCTTC
CASSETGGGFNEQFF
>many|TRBJ2-7|TRBD1|TRBV28
TGTGCCAGCAGTTTCCCGGGACAGGTATACGAGCAGTACTTC
CASSFPGQVYEQYF
>many|TRBJ1-3|TRBD1|TRBV6-1
TGTGCCAGCAGTGAATATCGACAGGGCTCTGGAAACACCATATATTTT
CASSEYRQGSGNTIYF
>-|TRBJ1-1|-|TRBV6-2/TRBV6-3
TGTGCCAGCAGTCACTGGACAGAGAACACTGAAGCTTTCTTT
CASSHWTENTEAFF
>many|TRBJ1-3|-|TRBV30
TGTGCCTGGAGTGTACGGGTGGGCTCTGGAAACACCATATATTTT
CAWSVRVGSGNTIYF
>many|TRBJ1-2|-|TRBV6-5
TGTGCCAGCAGTTCTACGCACGGGAACAGGGCTGGCTACACCTTC
CASSSTHGNRAGYTF